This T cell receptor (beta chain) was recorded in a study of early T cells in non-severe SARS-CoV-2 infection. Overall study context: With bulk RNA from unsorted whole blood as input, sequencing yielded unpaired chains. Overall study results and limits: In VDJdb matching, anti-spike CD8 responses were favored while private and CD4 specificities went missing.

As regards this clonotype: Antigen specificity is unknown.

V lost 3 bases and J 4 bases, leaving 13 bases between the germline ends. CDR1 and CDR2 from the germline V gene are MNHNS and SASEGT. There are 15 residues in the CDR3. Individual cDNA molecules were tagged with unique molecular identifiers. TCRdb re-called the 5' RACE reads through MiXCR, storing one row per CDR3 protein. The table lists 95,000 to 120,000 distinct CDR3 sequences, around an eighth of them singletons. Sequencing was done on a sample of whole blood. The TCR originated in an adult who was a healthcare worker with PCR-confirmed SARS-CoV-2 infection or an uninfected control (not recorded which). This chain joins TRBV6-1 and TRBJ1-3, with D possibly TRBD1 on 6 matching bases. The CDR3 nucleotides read TGTGCCAGCAGTGACACGACGACAGGCGGAAACACCATATATTTT. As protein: CASSDTTTGGNTIYF.